The clone carrying this TCR beta chain was seen many times. This sample was included in a study of type 1 and type 2 diabetes patients. Across the study: Donors were type 1 diabetes, type 2 diabetes, or nondiabetic controls.

In germline, CDR1 is KGHDR, CDR2 SFDVKD. With 3 bases removed from V and 1 base from J, the gap between germline ends came to 11 bases. The CDR3 extends over 15 amino acids. The PCR template was genomic DNA. The TCR beta CDR3 region was amplified using 30 forward and 13 reverse primers. From the multiplex PCR reads, TCRdb called clonotypes with MiXCR, one entry per CDR3 protein. The data hold about 290,000 distinct CDR3 sequences, with more than 40% observed a single time. The rearrangement joins TRBV24-1 to TRBJ2-5, with D possibly being TRBD1 (7 bases). This clonotype was sampled from a young man with type 2 diabetes. The sequenced sample was peripheral blood mononuclear cells (PBMCs). The CDR3 spells CATSDRGTAQETQYF. CDR3 bases: TGTGCCACCAGTGATCGGGGGACAGCCCAAGAGACCCAGTACTTC.